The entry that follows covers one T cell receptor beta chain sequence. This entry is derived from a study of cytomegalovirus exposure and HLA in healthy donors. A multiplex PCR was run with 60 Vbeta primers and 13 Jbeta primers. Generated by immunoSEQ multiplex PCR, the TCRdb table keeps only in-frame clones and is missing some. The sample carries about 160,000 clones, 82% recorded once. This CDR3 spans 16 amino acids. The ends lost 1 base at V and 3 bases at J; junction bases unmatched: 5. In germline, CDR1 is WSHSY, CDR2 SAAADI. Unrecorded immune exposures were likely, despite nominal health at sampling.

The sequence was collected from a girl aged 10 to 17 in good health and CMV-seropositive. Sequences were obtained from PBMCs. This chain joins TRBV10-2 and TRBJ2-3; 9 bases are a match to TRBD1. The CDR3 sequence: CASSEFGTGPTDTQYF. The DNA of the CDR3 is TGCGCCAGCAGTGAGTTCGGGACAGGGCCGACAGATACGCAGTATTTT.